A single sample is the source of the 21 T cell receptor beta chains below, sequenced in a study of technical replicates of blood from four donors (dated 2017 in TCRdb). The library was generated by the immunoSEQ multiplex PCR assay. TCRdb mirrors the immuneACCESS table, restricted to in-frame sequences. Some clones are absent from its copies; in checked studies, under half trace to an unresolved V gene, and the reason for the others is unknown. This sample comprises about 81,000 clones, approximately 96% of them detected only once. Roughly 0.4% of the sample lies in the top ten. Material for sequencing was T cells isolated from PBMCs. These receptor sequences come from a human donor in good health.

In DNA, the CDR3 is TGTGCCAGCAGCTTTACAGGGGGATGGAGCAATCAGCCCCAGCATTTT. This codes for CASSFTGGWSNQPQHF. V is TRBV7-2 and J is TRBJ1-5; 8 bases line up with TRBD1. Trimming at V came to 3 bases and at J to 1 base, leaving 5 bases not matched to a gene. CDR3 size: 16 residues. The germline V gene has CDR1 SGHTA and CDR2 FQGNSA.

The rearrangement links TRBV2 to TRBJ2-7, with TRBD1 matching over 7 bases. CDR1 and CDR2 (germline): SNHLY, FYNNEI. There are 14 residues in the CDR3. J gave up 2 bases and V 5 bases, and 6 bases lay outside the gene matches. CDR3 amino acids: CASSISGTAYEQYF. The DNA for the CDR3 is TGTGCCAGCAGTATCTCCGGGACAGCCTACGAGCAGTACTTC.

The chain has TRBV14 and TRBJ1-1, with a possible D match to TRBD1 (5 bases). Germline V gives CDR1 SGHDN, CDR2 FVKESK. CDR3 length: 14 amino acids. Trimming removed 3 bases at V and 4 bases at J, with 12 bases between. The CDR3: CASSHLRRGTEAFF. DNA of the CDR3: TGTGCCAGCAGCCACCTCCGAAGGGGCACTGAAGCTTTCTTT.

The J gene is TRBJ2-2, the V gene TRBV7-9; D unresolved. Germline CDR1 SEHNR, CDR2 FQNEAQ (reference sequence). The CDR3 covers 15 residues. Trimming took 1 base from V and 6 from J, leaving 12 bases between them. The CDR3 loop reads CASSLVSFGSGELFF. As DNA, the CDR3 is TGTGCCAGCAGCTTAGTTTCTTTCGGGTCCGGGGAGCTGTTTTTT.

This clone was recorded only once. The V and J genes are TRBV5-1 and TRBJ1-5; tentatively, D is TRBD1 (6 bases). V lost 3 bases, J lost 7 bases, and 14 bases lay in between. Germline CDR1 and CDR2: SGHRS and YFSETQ. The CDR3 length is 14 residues. This chain's CDR3 is CASSYGQQGQPQHF. Here the CDR3 DNA reads TGCGCCAGCAGCTATGGACAGCAAGGGCAGCCCCAGCATTTT.

The table lists this clone with a count of one. The chain uses TRBV19 and TRBJ2-7; the match to TRBD1 covers 7 bases. The CDR3 extends over 15 amino acids. With V trimmed by 7 bases and J by 4 bases, 13 bases remained unmatched. Per the germline V gene, CDR1 is LNHDA and CDR2 is SQIVND (reference sequence). The CDR3 coding sequence is TGTGCCAGTAATGACAGGGCCTGGGGCGGATACGAGCAGTACTTC. Amino acid sequence: CASNDRAWGGYEQYF.

This sequence joins TRBV19 and TRBJ2-2; 8 bases map to TRBD1. V gave up 6 bases and J gave up 4 bases; unmatched junction bases: 7. CDR1 and CDR2 (germline): LNHDA, SQIVND (reference sequence). The CDR3 totals 15 residues. The CDR3 DNA follows: TGTGCCAGTAGAACGAGGACAGGGACCACCGGGGAGCTGTTTTTT. It encodes CASRTRTGTTGELFF. The full variable domain, completed using reference TRBV19 and TRBJ2-2, is DGGITQSPKYLFRKEGQNVTLSCEQNLNHDAMYWYRQDPGQGLRLIYYSQIVNDFQKGDIAEGYSVSREKKESFPLTVTSAQKNPTAFYLCASRTRTGTTGELFFGEGSRLTVL.

This rearrangement joins TRBV6-1 to TRBJ1-4; TRBD1 matches at 7 bases. This CDR3 has 15 amino acids. Trimming cost V 4 bases and J 7 bases; bases outside gene matches: 9. Germline loops: CDR1 MNHNS, CDR2 SASEGT. The CDR3 protein is CASSASLGTAEKLFF. The CDR3, as DNA: TGTGCCAGCAGTGCGTCTTTAGGGACAGCTGAAAAACTGTTTTTT.

The chain employs TRBV6-7 and TRBJ2-7; perhaps TRBD2 as D (5 bases). TRBV6-7 is identified as an open reading frame with a role that is uncertain. V lost 5 bases, J lost 3 bases, and 20 bases lay in between. CDR3 length: 16 residues. The CDR3 spells CASSRGDWRLGYEQYF. The CDR3 nucleotides read TGTGCCAGCAGTCGTGGAGATTGGAGGTTAGGCTACGAGCAGTACTTC.

The genes are TRBV19 and TRBJ1-2, with 7 bases fitting TRBD1. Unmatched junction bases numbered 10, after V lost 0 bases and J lost 6 bases. The CDR3 spans 16 residues. Germline CDR1 is LNHDA and CDR2 is SQIVND (reference sequence). CDR3 nucleotides: TGTGCCAGTAGTATAGACTGGGCGGGACAGAGAGATGGCTACACCTTC. Protein product: CASSIDWAGQRDGYTF.

The chain employs TRBV13 and TRBJ2-5; TRBD1 might be the D (5 bases). Germline CDR1 reads PRHDT; CDR2 reads FYEKMQ (reference sequence). The CDR3 has 13 residues. V lost 5 bases and J 5 bases, leaving 12 bases between the germline ends. CDR3 loop: CASSPEGAETQYF. CDR3 DNA sequence: TGTGCCAGCAGCCCAGAAGGGGCCGAGACCCAGTACTTC.

The V and J genes are TRBV27 and TRBJ1-4, with 8 nucleotides matching TRBD1. The CDR3 runs to 15 residues. Germline CDR1 is MNHEY and CDR2 is SMNVEV (reference sequence). With 3 bases clipped from V and 0 bases from J, the junction kept 0 bases outside the gene matches. DNA of the CDR3: TGTGCCAGCAGTTTGGGACAGGCAACTAATGAAAAACTGTTTTTT. It translates to CASSLGQATNEKLFF.

This chain uses TRBV6-6 with TRBJ2-3; the match to TRBD1 covers 8 bases. CDR1 is MNHNY and CDR2 is SVGAGI in the germline V gene (reference sequence). This CDR3 region has 15 residues. Trimming at V came to 2 bases and at J to 3 bases, leaving 4 bases not matched to a gene. CDR3 DNA sequence: TGTGCCAGCAGTTACATTCAGGGGGCTACAGATACGCAGTATTTT. It specifies CASSYIQGATDTQYF.

This clone is a singleton in its sample. The rearrangement uses TRBV6-1 and TRBJ1-2; D is ambiguous. The CDR3 spans 15 residues. Germline V gives CDR1 MNHNS, CDR2 SASEGT. The V end was cut by 7 bases, the J end by 0 bases, with 15 bases between. Here the CDR3 reads CASTDILFSNYGYTF. The CDR3 nucleotides read TGTGCCAGCACCGACATATTATTTTCTAACTATGGCTACACCTTC.

The genes are TRBV10-3 and TRBJ1-4; 10 nucleotides align to TRBD1. V dropped 4 bases and J dropped 7; count of bases not matched to a gene: 0. Germline V gene data show CDR1 as ENHRY and CDR2 as SYGVKD. The CDR3 totals 13 residues. The CDR3 nucleotides read TGTGCCATCAGTGGGGACAGGGGTGAAAAACTGTTTTTT. This gives the protein CAISGDRGEKLFF.

This clone has a single count. The chain joins TRBV5-5 to TRBJ1-2; 7 bases align to TRBD1. Losses at the gene ends were 3 bases for V and 4 bases for J; bases not matched to a gene: 9. The CDR3 totals 15 residues. Per the germline V gene, CDR1 is SGHKS and CDR2 is YYEKEE (reference sequence). CDR3 residues: CASSYIGQASYGYTF. CDR3 DNA sequence: TGTGCCAGCAGCTATATAGGACAGGCCTCCTATGGCTACACCTTC.

This chain's CDR3 is CAIPRWDSSYNEQFF. DNA of the CDR3: TGTGCCATCCCCAGGTGGGACAGCTCCTACAATGAGCAGTTCTTC. The gene calls are TRBV6-1 and TRBJ2-1; 7 bases fit TRBD1. J was trimmed by 0 bases and V by 10 bases; bases with no gene match: 9. The CDR3 spans 15 residues. Germline CDR1 is MNHNS and CDR2 is SASEGT.

This rearrangement joins TRBV14 to TRBJ2-7; D is undetermined. Germline V gene lookup returns CDR1 SGHDN and CDR2 FVKESK. The CDR3 runs 14 residues. Deletions cut 1 base from V and 1 base from J, with 8 bases between. This CDR3 reads CASSQGDLSYEQYF. CDR3 nucleotides: TGTGCCAGCAGCCAAGGAGATTTGTCCTACGAGCAGTACTTC.

V gene TRBV28 combines with J gene TRBJ1-2; TRBD1 matches at 9 bases. The CDR3 extends over 16 amino acids. Germline assignment: CDR1 MDHEN and CDR2 SYDVKM. Losses at the gene ends were 3 bases for V and 8 bases for J; bases not matched to a gene: 13. The CDR3 region is CASSFQPGQGRNGYTF. Here the CDR3 DNA reads TGTGCCAGCAGTTTTCAACCCGGACAGGGGAGAAACGGCTACACCTTC.

This rearrangement joins TRBV7-3 to TRBJ2-1; 8 bases line up with TRBD1. The CDR3 runs to 14 residues. The ends lost 3 bases at V and 4 bases at J; junction bases unmatched: 2. Per the germline V gene, CDR1 is SGHTA and CDR2 is FQGTGA. The CDR3 bases are TGTGCCAGCAGCTTGACAGGGGCGTACAATGAGCAGTTCTTC. Residues: CASSLTGAYNEQFF.

The J gene is TRBJ2-7, the V gene TRBV11-3; 12 bases agree with TRBD2. The germline gives CDR1 SGHNT, CDR2 YENEEA. The CDR3 loop spans 17 amino acids. The V segment lost 4 bases and the J segment 6 bases; nucleotides outside the gene matches: 13. The CDR3 DNA reads as TGTGCCAGCAGCTCCAGGACTAGCGGGGCCCCCTCCCGCGAGCAGTACTTC. Its translation is CASSSRTSGAPSREQYF. Full variable domain (outside the CDR3, taken from reference TRBV11-3 and TRBJ2-7): EAGVVQSPRYKIIEKKQPVAFWCNPISGHNTLYWYLQNLGQGPELLIRYENEEAVDDSQLPKDRFSAERLKGVDSTLKIQPAELGDSAVYLCASSSRTSGAPSREQYFGPGTRLTVT.